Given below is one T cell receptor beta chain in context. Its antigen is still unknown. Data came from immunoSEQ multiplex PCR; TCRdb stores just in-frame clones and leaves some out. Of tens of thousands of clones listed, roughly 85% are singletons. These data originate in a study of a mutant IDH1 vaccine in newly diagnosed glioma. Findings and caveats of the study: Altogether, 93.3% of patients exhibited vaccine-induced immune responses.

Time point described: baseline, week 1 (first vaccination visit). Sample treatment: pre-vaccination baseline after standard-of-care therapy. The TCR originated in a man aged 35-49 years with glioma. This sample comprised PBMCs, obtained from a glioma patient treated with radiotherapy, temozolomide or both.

Here the CDR3 DNA reads TGCGCCAGCAGCTTGGCCGCAGGGACCTACGAGCAGTACTTC. Its protein is CASSLAAGTYEQYF. The rearrangement joins TRBV5-1 to TRBJ2-7, with D perhaps matching TRBD1 (5 bases). V lost 0 bases and J lost 2, with 9 bases in between. The CDR3 is 14 residues long. Germline V gene lookup returns CDR1 SGHRS and CDR2 YFSETQ.